What follows describes a single T cell receptor beta chain. TCRdb's table, derived via immunoSEQ multiplex PCR, lists solely in-frame clones and lacks some. The data hold over 90,000 clones, with around 90% observed a single time. The CDR3 totals 12 residues. Looked up from germline, CDR1 is MGHDK and CDR2 is SYGVNS. V lost 7 bases and J 1 base, leaving 7 bases between the germline ends. This sample is drawn from a study of blood T cell repertoires in COVID-19. Looking at the study overall: PBMCs, B-cell-depleted T cells, or T cells were the source of the cDNA or gDNA that made up the material.

The V call is TRBV25-1, the J call TRBJ1-1, with a possible D match to TRBD1 (5 bases). The source material was peripheral blood. The source of this sequence is a woman older than 75 in a cohort sampled during active COVID-19. The CDR3 DNA reads TGTGCCAGCATTGACAGGAACACTGAAGCTTTCTTT. Translation: CASIDRNTEAFF.